This T cell receptor beta chain was sequenced in a study of shared clonotypes between healthy human individuals. Study-level results: A generally larger estimated richness was seen in naive subsets than in memory subsets. Among non-shared clonotypes, generation probabilities were lower than among those shared by all four donors.

CDR1 and CDR2 from the germline V gene are SGHRS and YFSETQ. The CDR3 spans 15 residues. The V and J ends lost 4 bases and 0 bases, in that order; junction bases with no gene match: 5. Researchers partitioned CD4+ cells into CD45RA+ naive and CD45RA-negative memory subsets. Of note for this clone: Its specificity is not known.

Data came from immunoSEQ multiplex PCR; TCRdb stores just in-frame clones and leaves some out. The sample has approximately 940,000 clones; over 60% are singletons. This sequence originates from a man aged 18 to 30 in good health. The source material was memory CD4+ T cells sorted from blood. The subset was: CD45RA-negative fraction. This chain uses TRBV5-1 with TRBJ2-7; 9 nucleotides match TRBD2. CDR3 sequence: CASSLSGGPSYEQYF. For the CDR3, the DNA is TGCGCCAGCAGCCTGAGCGGGGGGCCCTCCTACGAGCAGTACTTC.